Below are 3 T cell receptor beta chains sequenced from a single sample in a study of cytomegalovirus exposure and HLA in healthy donors. Primers: 60 Vbeta forward and 13 Jbeta reverse. Repertoires were generated with immunoSEQ multiplex PCR, while TCRdb's copy carries only in-frame clones and drops some. Here the sample spans about 130,000 clones, 8% to 9.5% being singletons. The sample comprised PBMCs. The receptors shown here come from a man aged 35 to 55 in good health and CMV-seronegative.

This clone was observed a handful of times. The chain joins TRBV30 to TRBJ2-7; D is perhaps TRBD2 (7 bases). Deletions cut 6 bases from V and 7 bases from J, with 22 bases between. Germline V gene data show CDR1 as GTSNPN and CDR2 as SVGIG (reference sequence). There are 14 residues in the CDR3. In nucleotides, the CDR3 is TGTGCCTGCCCGGGGGGCCACAACCCTAGGGAGCAGTACTTC. Translating gives CACPGGHNPREQYF.

CDR3 amino acids: CASSMGLVSYEQYF. CDR3 bases: TGTGCCAGTAGTATGGGACTAGTATCCTACGAGCAGTACTTC. This chain links TRBV19 with TRBJ2-7; the match to TRBD2 covers 8 bases. The V gene's germline CDR1 is LNHDA and CDR2 SQIVND (reference sequence). Losses at the gene ends were 3 bases for V and 1 base for J; bases not matched to a gene: 2. There are 14 residues in the CDR3.

In its sample, this clone was seen a few times. The chain couples TRBV12-5 to TRBJ2-1, with D possibly matching TRBD2 (5 bases). V shed 2 bases and J shed 8 bases, with 7 bases lying between them. Looked up from germline, CDR1 is LGHNT and CDR2 is FRNRAP. This CDR3 contains 12 residues. In DNA form, the CDR3 reads TGTGCTAGTGGTTTGCGGGGAGATGAGCAGTTCTTC. Amino acid sequence: CASGLRGDEQFF.